A single sample gave rise to the 25 T cell receptor beta chains below, sequenced in a study of T cell repertoires and HLA-DP antigens. This table comes from immunoSEQ multiplex PCR, and its TCRdb copy is limited to in-frame clones, with some not included. The sample records 90,000 to 130,000 clones, 80% to 95% being singletons. Antigen specificity for these receptors is unknown. The sequenced sample consisted of CD4+ T cells from PBMCs. Every receptor here comes from a woman in her late teens or twenties in good health and CMV-seronegative.

In this sample, this clone turned up once. The chain uses TRBV18 and TRBJ2-5, with a weak D call TRBD1 (6 bases). The CDR3 totals 15 residues. Germline V gene lookup returns CDR1 KGHSH and CDR2 LQKENI. V was clipped by 2 bases and J by 5 bases, with 15 bases between them. CDR3 coding DNA: TGTGCCAGCTCACCAGATCCCCTCAGGGGTGAGACCCAGTACTTC. Translation: CASSPDPLRGETQYF.

The genes are TRBV5-4 and TRBJ1-3, with 8 nucleotides matching TRBD1. This CDR3 is built from 16 residues. V lost 1 base, J lost 0 bases, and 3 bases stayed unmatched. Germline V CDR1 and CDR2: SGHNT, YYREEE (reference sequence). CDR3 region: CASSLTGGISGNTIYF. CDR3 DNA: TGTGCCAGCAGCTTGACAGGGGGGATCTCTGGAAACACCATATATTTT.

J is TRBJ2-5 and V is TRBV4-1; the match to TRBD2 covers 11 bases. The CDR3 runs to 16 residues. Trimming cost V 2 bases and J 4 bases; bases outside gene matches: 6. Germline V gene data show CDR1 as MGHRA and CDR2 as YSYEKL. The CDR3 spells CASSQQGLAGGETQYF. CDR3 coding DNA: TGCGCCAGCAGCCAACAGGGGCTAGCGGGAGGAGAGACCCAGTACTTC.

This clone was observed a few times. The chain combines TRBV28 with TRBJ2-6; D might be TRBD1 or TRBD2, each matching 5 bases. V lost 3 bases and J lost 4, with 10 bases in between. CDR1 is MDHEN, CDR2 SYDVKM, per germline. The CDR3 is 15 amino acids. CDR3 sequence (DNA): TGTGCCAGCAGTTTGGGGGTTACGGGGGCCAACGTCCTGACTTTC. This translates into CASSLGVTGANVLTF.

The chain recombines TRBV5-1 with TRBJ2-2, with 9 bases lining up with TRBD2. Germline CDR1 and CDR2: SGHRS and YFSETQ. V lost 0 bases, J lost 3 bases, and 6 bases stayed unmatched. The CDR3 has 17 amino acids. The CDR3 here is CASSLAAREGYTGELFF. The DNA for the CDR3 is TGCGCCAGCAGCTTGGCCGCGCGGGAGGGGTACACCGGGGAGCTGTTTTTT.

V is TRBV28 and J is TRBJ1-1, with D tentatively TRBD1 (6 bases). The V and J ends lost 7 bases and 3 bases respectively, with 24 bases between them. This CDR3 is built from 17 residues. Per the germline V gene, CDR1 is MDHEN and CDR2 is SYDVKM. CDR3 residues: CASIPSLGGATDTEAFF. Written as DNA, the CDR3 is TGTGCCAGCATCCCCTCTTTGGGGGGGGCTACGGACACTGAAGCTTTCTTT.

V usage is TRBV14 and J usage is TRBJ2-1; D may be TRBD1 (5 bases). The ends were cut back, 4 bases at V and 4 bases at J, with 14 bases in the middle. The CDR3 has 15 amino acids. In germline, CDR1 is SGHDN, CDR2 FVKESK. DNA for the CDR3: TGTGCCAGCAGCCGAATATTCAGGGCTTACAATGAGCAGTTCTTC. Translation: CASSRIFRAYNEQFF.

The rearrangement joins TRBV25-1 to TRBJ2-7; TRBD1 is a possible D gene (6 bases). The V gene's germline CDR1 is MGHDK and CDR2 SYGVNS. V shed 2 bases and J shed 6 bases, with 11 bases lying between them. This CDR3 has 13 amino acids. CDR3 DNA sequence: TGTGCCAGCAGTGAACAGGGGACATCCGAGCAGTACGTC. It is translated as CASSEQGTSEQYV.

The chain couples TRBV5-1 to TRBJ2-7; no firm D call. The CDR3 spans 14 residues. Germline-derived CDR1 and CDR2 are SGHRS and YFSETQ. V was pared by 1 base and J by 1 base, with 9 bases between. The CDR3 loop is CASSLIAESYEQYF. CDR3 coding DNA: TGCGCCAGCAGCTTGATCGCGGAGTCCTACGAGCAGTACTTC.

This chain connects TRBV4-3 to TRBJ2-3; D is unclear. The CDR3 consists of 14 residues. CDR1 LGHNA and CDR2 YSLEER come from the germline V gene. V was shortened by 0 bases and J by 6 bases, with 10 bases between the two germline ends. This chain's CDR3 is CASSQDRLVDTQYF. In DNA form, the CDR3 reads TGCGCCAGCAGCCAAGATCGGCTAGTTGATACGCAGTATTTT.

The table lists this clone with a count of one. This chain connects TRBV28 to TRBJ2-1; 9 bases agree with TRBD1. V lost 8 bases to trimming and J lost 2 bases; unmatched junction nucleotides: 10. The germline CDR1 and CDR2 sequences are MDHEN and SYDVKM. This CDR3 is 16 amino acids long. The CDR3 region is CASPRTGDRAYNEQFF. CDR3 in DNA: TGTGCCAGCCCCCGCACGGGGGACAGGGCCTACAATGAGCAGTTCTTC.

The J gene is TRBJ2-5, the V gene TRBV6-1; D not certain. CDR3 length equals 11 residues. Trimming took off 4 bases at V and 2 bases at J, with 2 bases between the two ends. Germline values: CDR1 MNHNS, CDR2 SASEGT. CDR3 loop: CASSGQETQYF. CDR3 nucleotides: TGTGCCAGCAGTGGACAAGAGACCCAGTACTTC.

The chain links TRBV21-1 to TRBJ2-4. TRBV21-1 is given as a pseudogene. The CDR3 spans 16 residues. This chain's CDR3 is CASSKWGRPTKNIQYF. CDR3 nucleotide sequence: TGTGCCAGCAGCAAATGGGGAAGACCGACCAAAAACATTCAGTACTTC.

This clone has a handful of counts. The rearrangement links TRBV2 to TRBJ1-6; unclear D gene. The ends were cut back, 7 bases at V and 7 bases at J, with 14 bases in the middle. The CDR3 runs 14 residues. Germline loops: CDR1 SNHLY, CDR2 FYNNEI. The CDR3 region is CASMPTMGNSPLHF. CDR3 nucleotide sequence: TGTGCCAGCATGCCAACTATGGGAAATTCACCCCTCCACTTT.

The chain uses TRBV19 and TRBJ1-1; 9 positions agree with TRBD1. The CDR3 length is 14 residues. In germline, CDR1 is LNHDA, CDR2 SQIVND (reference sequence). The J segment lost 13 bases and the V segment lost 4 bases, leaving 13 bases of the junction unmatched. CDR3 sequence (DNA): TGTGCCAGTAGTAGCGACAGGGGGTGGGGATGGGTTTTCTTT. It yields the protein CASSSDRGWGWVFF.

The chain has TRBV4-3 and TRBJ1-1, with D unclear. The germline V gene has CDR1 LGHNA and CDR2 YSLEER. The CDR3 spans 11 residues. V gave up 1 base and J gave up 11 bases, with 8 bases separating them. The CDR3 here is CASSQGWKAFF. CDR3 coding DNA: TGCGCCAGCAGCCAAGGCTGGAAGGCTTTCTTT.

The chain carries TRBV18 and TRBJ1-2, with D tentatively TRBD1 (5 bases). Trimming removed 2 bases from V and 4 bases from J, with 5 bases in between. The germline gives CDR1 KGHSH, CDR2 LQKENI. The CDR3 has 12 amino acids. The CDR3 coding sequence is TGTGCCAGCTCACCAGACAGCTATGGCTACACCTTC. Translating it yields CASSPDSYGYTF.

The chain carries TRBV5-4 and TRBJ2-6; D is uncertain. This CDR3 has 16 residues. V lost 4 bases and J 2 bases, leaving 13 bases between the germline ends. Germline CDR1 is SGHNT and CDR2 is YYREEE (reference sequence). The CDR3 reads CASSLRLLTGANVLTF. The CDR3 bases are TGTGCCAGCAGCCTTAGACTTTTAACTGGGGCCAACGTCCTGACTTTC.

In this sample, this clone turned up once. This chain links TRBV5-1 with TRBJ2-7; unclear D gene. V shed 2 bases and J shed 1 base, with 10 bases lying between them. Germline V gene lookup returns CDR1 SGHRS and CDR2 YFSETQ. The CDR3 runs to 14 residues. For the CDR3, the DNA is TGCGCCAGCAGCTTACGGACGGATTCCTACGAGCAGTACTTC. Encoded protein: CASSLRTDSYEQYF.

The genes are TRBV19 and TRBJ1-5; no reliable D call. This CDR3 has 14 amino acids. V shed 3 bases and J shed 7 bases, with 13 bases lying between them. Germline values: CDR1 LNHDA, CDR2 SQIVND (reference sequence). CDR3 residues: CASSISPLGQPQHF. In DNA form, the CDR3 reads TGTGCCAGTAGTATTTCCCCCCTGGGGCAGCCCCAGCATTTT. Using reference TRBV19 and TRBJ1-5 for the parts outside the CDR3, the full variable domain is DGGITQSPKYLFRKEGQNVTLSCEQNLNHDAMYWYRQDPGQGLRLIYYSQIVNDFQKGDIAEGYSVSREKKESFPLTVTSAQKNPTAFYLCASSISPLGQPQHFGDGTRLSIL.

This chain links TRBV30 with TRBJ2-7; a weak D match, TRBD1 (5 bases). Per the germline V gene, CDR1 is GTSNPN and CDR2 is SVGIG (reference sequence). This CDR3 has 10 residues. Trimming stripped 3 bases from V and 6 bases from J, with 6 bases between. Here the CDR3 DNA reads TGTGCCTGGAGGGGGCGCGAGCAGTACTTC. Amino acid sequence: CAWRGREQYF. Complete variable domain (other parts from reference TRBV30 and TRBJ2-7): SQTIHQWPATLVQPVGSPLSLECTVEGTSNPNLYWYRQAAGRGLQLLFYSVGIGQISSEVPQNLSASRPQDRQFILSSKKLLLSDSGFYLCAWRGREQYFGPGTRLTVT.

V and J are TRBV2 and TRBJ2-7, with D unclear. This CDR3 comprises 12 residues. Germline V lookup: CDR1 SNHLY, CDR2 FYNNEI. V was shortened by 9 bases and J by 6 bases, with 15 bases between the two germline ends. CDR3 in amino acids: CASGPVTGEQYV. The DNA of the CDR3 is TGTGCCAGTGGACCTGTTACGGGCGAGCAGTACGTC.

The CDR3 DNA follows: TGTGCCAGCAGTTTGACAGGCGGGGGGTACACCGGGGAGCTGTTTTTT. Translated, it gives CASSLTGGGYTGELFF. This chain connects TRBV28 to TRBJ2-2, with 8 bases lining up with TRBD2. After removal of 3 bases from V and 3 bases from J, the junction contained 6 bases not matched to a gene. CDR1 is MDHEN, CDR2 SYDVKM, per germline. CDR3 size: 16 residues.

The V call is TRBV5-4, the J call TRBJ1-2; weak D call: TRBD1 (5 bases). In germline, CDR1 is SGHNT, CDR2 YYREEE (reference sequence). The CDR3 extends over 13 amino acids. The germline V and J ends were trimmed by 3 bases and 4 bases, with 10 bases remaining between them. CDR3 sequence: CASSSRDSYGYTF. The CDR3 region has the DNA TGTGCCAGCAGCTCTCGGGACTCCTATGGCTACACCTTC.

The chain has TRBV7-9 and TRBJ1-1; weak D call: TRBD1 (5 bases). Between the trimmed V and J ends, which lost 7 bases and 11 bases, there was a span of 20 bases. Germline V gene lookup returns CDR1 SEHNR and CDR2 FQNEAQ (reference sequence). The length of the CDR3 is 13 residues. CDR3 in amino acids: CASNVEGLQQAFF. CDR3 DNA sequence: TGTGCCAGCAACGTAGAGGGGCTGCAGCAGGCTTTCTTT.